This T cell receptor beta chain was identified during a study of T-cell memory formation after mild COVID-19. TCRdb itself ran the 5' RACE reads through MiXCR, one entry per CDR3 protein. The repertoire holds roughly 200,000 distinct CDR3 sequences, with around 9.1% as singletons. Study results and caveats: Contracting clones, day 15 to 85, had balanced CD4/CD8, and later expanders favored CD4+. Chiefly within CM and EM were the contracting CD4+ clones; CD8+ ones were within EMRA.

This clonotype appeared a few times. Antigen specificity is unknown. The germline V gene has CDR1 MNHEY and CDR2 SVGAGI. The CDR3 has 11 amino acids. Between the trimmed V and J ends, which lost 6 bases and 2 bases, there was a span of 4 bases. The specimen was PBMCs or a T cell subset sorted from them (not recorded which). The chain couples TRBV6-5 to TRBJ1-2; D gene ambiguous. The receptor was derived from a man between 18 and 35 years old who had mild COVID-19 (a few samples of this study predate the infection). Cell type and time point are not known. CDR3 sequence (DNA): TGTGCCAGCAGAGCCAACTATGGCTACACCTTC. Translation: CASRANYGYTF.